A single sample gave rise to the 5 T cell receptor beta chains below, sequenced in a study of vaccination effects on CD4 cells after COVID-19. Using immunoSEQ multiplex PCR, the repertoire was profiled, and TCRdb retains in-frame clones only, with some absent. The data show around 71,000 clones, with 65% to 85% seen just once and approximately 4% held by the top ten. Which antigens these TCRs recognize remains unknown. With the ViraFEST assay, the study expanded antigen-specific CD4+ T cells using viral peptide pools, then sequenced them. Subsequent to 10 days of culture, CD4+ T cells were isolated. Nucleocapsid antibody tests were negative, and the vaccine recipients had no prior SARS-CoV-2 infection. The sequences come from CD4+ T cells from PBMCs cultured with HCoV-OC43 spike peptides, collected before COVID-19 vaccination. The sample's subset: HCoV-OC43 spike overlapping peptide pool stimulation. The receptors here all came from a human donor who received a COVID-19 vaccine.

In the case of this clone: A junction end diverges from the germline sequence, so it may reflect a read error. This CDR3 reads CATSKKRTGLNPEAFF. DNA for the CDR3: TGTGCCACCAGCAAAAAAAGGACAGGTTTGAACCCTGAAGCTTTCTTT. The chain carries TRBV15 and TRBJ1-1, with 7 bases that match TRBD1. Germline CDR1 is LNHNV and CDR2 is YYDKDF (reference sequence). This CDR3 is 16 amino acids long. Looking up the rest from reference TRBV15 and TRBJ1-1 gives the full variable domain: DAMVIQNPRYQVTQFGKPVTLSCSQTLNHNVMYWYQQKSSQAPKLLFHYYDKDFNNEADTPDNFQSRRPNTSFCFLDIRSPGLGDTAMYLCATSKKRTGLNPEAFFGQGTRLTVV.

The chain has TRBV3-1 (or the pseudogene TRBV3-2) and TRBJ2-4; D call uncertain. The V end was cut by 5 bases, the J end by 0 bases, with 11 bases between. The CDR3 extends over 15 amino acids. Germline CDR1 reads LGHDT; CDR2 reads YNNKEL (reference sequence). The CDR3 loop reads CASSLGELAKNIQYF. DNA for the CDR3: TGTGCCAGCAGCTTAGGCGAACTAGCCAAAAACATTCAGTACTTC.

The CDR3 loop reads CASSQNQKPGRITILLNTEAFF. The CDR3 DNA reads TGCGCCAGCAGCCAAAACCAGAAACCGGGACGTATCACTATTTTACTGAACACTGAAGCTTTCTTT. J is TRBJ1-1 and V is TRBV23-1, with a possible D match to TRBD1 (5 bases). TRBV23-1 is annotated as an ORF whose role is uncertain. The V and J ends lost 6 bases and 0 bases respectively, with 35 bases between them. The CDR3 totals 22 residues.

The gene calls are TRBV3-1 (or the pseudogene TRBV3-2) and TRBJ2-3; TRBD2 matches 8 bases. There are 17 residues in the CDR3. Germline CDR1 is LGHDT and CDR2 is YNNKEL (reference sequence). J was trimmed by 2 bases and V by 4 bases; bases with no gene match: 11. CDR3 region: CASSPYRKAGDTDTQYF. The CDR3 DNA reads as TGTGCCAGCAGCCCTTACCGGAAAGCGGGGGACACAGATACGCAGTATTTT.

This clone came up a few times. The chain couples TRBV6-5 to TRBJ1-5, with D uncertain. Trimming took off 8 bases at V and 5 bases at J, with 19 bases between the two ends. The CDR3 extends over 15 amino acids. Germline V CDR1 and CDR2: MNHEY, SVGAGI. This CDR3 is CASGVRIAGHQPQHF. The DNA of the CDR3 is TGTGCCAGCGGAGTGAGGATAGCAGGTCATCAGCCCCAGCATTTT.